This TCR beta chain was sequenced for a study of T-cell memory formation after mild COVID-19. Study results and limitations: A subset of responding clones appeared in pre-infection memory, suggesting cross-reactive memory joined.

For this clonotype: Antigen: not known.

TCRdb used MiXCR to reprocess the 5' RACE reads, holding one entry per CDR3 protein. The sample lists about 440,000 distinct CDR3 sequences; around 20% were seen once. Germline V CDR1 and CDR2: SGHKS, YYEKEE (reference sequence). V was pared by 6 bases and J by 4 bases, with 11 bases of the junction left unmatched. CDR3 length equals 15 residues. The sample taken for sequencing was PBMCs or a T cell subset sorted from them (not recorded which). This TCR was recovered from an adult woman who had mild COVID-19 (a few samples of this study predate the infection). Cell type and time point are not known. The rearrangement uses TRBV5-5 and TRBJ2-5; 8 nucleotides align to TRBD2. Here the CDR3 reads CASMGGSLAGETQYF. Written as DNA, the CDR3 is TGTGCCAGCATGGGAGGCAGTCTAGCGGGAGAGACCCAGTACTTC.